This T cell receptor (beta chain) was profiled in a study of spatial heterogeneity in lung cancer. Points from the study as a whole: Intratumoral expanded alpha and beta TCR counts were found to track tumor mutation counts.

TCRdb re-analysed the 5' RACE reads in MiXCR, keeping a single row per CDR3 protein. The table shows around 100,000 distinct CDR3 sequences, with approximately 4% occurring only once. At least ten counts were recorded for this clonotype. Its antigen is undetermined. Time point defined: sample taken at primary tumor resection. Whole RNA, isolated from tumor, nontumor lung or frozen PBMC, was sequenced without prior sorting. The V and J ends lost 2 bases and 4 bases, in that order; junction bases with no gene match: 8. This CDR3 region has 15 residues. Germline V gene data show CDR1 as DFQATT and CDR2 as SNEGSKA (reference sequence).

The chain employs TRBV20-1 and TRBJ2-7; TRBD2 matches at 10 bases. The clonotype comes from a male donor with early-stage non-small cell lung cancer. This specimen consisted of lung tumor tissue, obtained at surgery. CDR3 protein: CSARHLAGASYEQYF. DNA of the CDR3: TGCAGTGCTAGACACCTAGCGGGGGCCTCATACGAGCAGTACTTC.